This T cell receptor (beta chain) was retrieved from a study of blood T cell repertoires in COVID-19. Study in general: COVID-19 samples, acute and convalescent, were from the United States, Italy and Spain. T cells, B-cell-depleted T cells, or PBMCs provided the cDNA or gDNA that served as material.

The germline V and J ends were trimmed by 4 bases and 1 base, with 11 bases remaining between them. Germline CDR1 reads SGHRS; CDR2 reads YFSETQ. This CDR3 comprises 14 residues. Enrollment of patients from Seattle took place during active infection, with longitudinal follow-up. Authors' analysis steps: Scientists estimated how many nucleated cells there were by amplifying reference gene primers. Sequencing was performed with immunoSEQ multiplex PCR; in TCRdb, only in-frame clones are kept and a portion is missing. V and J calls and clone size are given by that table; D and trimming were obtained from the DNA. The sample carries 130,000 or so clones, around 75% recorded once.

This clonotype originated in a woman in her sixties or seventies with COVID-19, enrolled during active disease. This chain connects TRBV5-1 to TRBJ1-1; perhaps TRBD1 as D (6 bases). Specimen: peripheral blood. This CDR3 reads CASSPMGQNTEAFF. The CDR3 region has the DNA TGCGCCAGCAGCCCGATGGGACAGAACACTGAAGCTTTCTTT.